The TCR beta chain under discussion was sequenced for a study of human T cells and chemical hapten exposure. Study overall: Patients' scalps got diphenylcyclopropenone weekly throughout the approximately 25-week study.

This clonotype appeared a few times. TCRdb re-called the RACE reads through MiXCR, storing one row per CDR3 protein. Of over 85,000 distinct CDR3 sequences in the sample, 9.3% were seen once. The CDR3 extends over 13 amino acids. Germline V gene lookup returns CDR1 WSHSY and CDR2 SAAADI. V lost 6 bases to trimming and J lost 3 bases; unmatched junction nucleotides: 4. Time point specified: patch test 2, 6 weeks after DPC sensitization. Treatment defined: therapeutic diphenylcyclopropenone sensitization with weekly scalp DPC. The chain couples TRBV10-2 to TRBJ1-2; 7 bases line up with TRBD1. The receptor was isolated from a woman aged 40 to 55 with alopecia areata. Some clones in this sample may be carry-over from other donors' samples. The sequenced sample was whole blood, obtained in connection with sensitization to the hapten diphenylcyclopropenone (DPC). The CDR3 DNA follows: TGCGCCAGCAGAACAGGGGTGGACTATGGCTACACCTTC. It specifies CASRTGVDYGYTF.